The sequence of this T cell receptor (beta chain) was determined in a study of metastatic and nonmetastatic thyroid tumors. The CDR3 extends over 14 amino acids. The junction had 7 bases not matched to a gene; V was cut back by 4 bases and J by 15 bases. Germline V gene data show CDR1 as SGHTA and CDR2 as FQGNSA. Thyroid surgery had not been preceded by any treatment in any patient. This clone showed up just once. TCRdb re-clonotyped the PCR reads through MiXCR. The data hold 16,000 or so clones, with about a quarter observed a single time. V and J are TRBV7-2 and TRBJ2-2; 14 bases map to TRBD2. The TCR sequence derives from a female donor with papillary thyroid cancer or a benign thyroid nodule (not recorded which). Some clones in this sample may be carry-over from other donors' samples. The sequenced sample was tumor tissue. For the CDR3, the DNA is TGTGCCAGCAGCTCGGGACTAGCGGGAGACTTGTTGTTTTTT. Amino acid sequence: CASSSGLAGDLLFF. Variable domain in full (rest from reference TRBV7-2 and TRBJ2-2): GAGVSQSPSNKVTEKGKDVELRCDPISGHTALYWYRQSLGQGLEFLIYFQGNSAPDKSGLPSDRFSAERTGGSVSTLTIQRTQQEDSAVYLCASSSGLAGDLLFFGEGSRLTVL.